The next 26 T cell receptor beta chains were all read from a single sample in a study of T cell responses to AZD1222 COVID-19 vaccine. Clones were sequenced by immunoSEQ multiplex PCR, and TCRdb holds only the in-frame ones, with some missing. Altogether about 120,000 clones are present, 87% being singletons, with the ten largest covering more than 9%. The sample was peripheral blood, taken on day 0 of AZD1222 vaccination. The receptor set was obtained from an adult in good health.

The chain uses TRBV7-3 and TRBJ2-7, with D perhaps matching TRBD1 (6 bases). With 5 bases removed from V and 2 bases from J, the gap between germline ends came to 10 bases. Germline V lookup: CDR1 SGHTA, CDR2 FQGTGA. The CDR3 has 13 residues. CDR3 residues: CASSPDSTYEQYF. DNA for the CDR3: TGTGCCAGCAGCCCGGACAGCACCTACGAGCAGTACTTC.

This chain connects TRBV21-1 to TRBJ2-1. TRBV21-1 is classified as a pseudogene. The CDR3 length is 16 residues. For the CDR3, the DNA is TGTGCCAGCAGCATGCCTAGGGGAGAATGGTACAATGAGCAGTTCTTC. As protein: CASSMPRGEWYNEQFF.

The gene calls are TRBV5-4 and TRBJ2-5; D remains unclear. The germline V and J ends were trimmed by 1 base and 5 bases, with 15 bases remaining between them. Germline V gene data show CDR1 as SGHNT and CDR2 as YYREEE (reference sequence). The CDR3 is 15 residues long. The CDR3 DNA reads TGTGCCAGCAGCTTGACGGCAGCCGGTGGGGAGACCCAGTACTTC. This translates into CASSLTAAGGETQYF.

The genes are TRBV5-1 and TRBJ2-7; possibly TRBD1 for D (6 bases). CDR3 length: 14 amino acids. CDR1 is SGHRS and CDR2 is YFSETQ in the germline V gene. V lost 8 bases and J lost 0, with 15 bases in between. CDR3 in amino acids: CASNRDTSSYEQYF. The CDR3 coding sequence is TGCGCCAGTAACCGGGACACTAGCTCCTACGAGCAGTACTTC.

The chain uses TRBV7-9 and TRBJ2-1; TRBD2 aligns across 11 bases. J gave up 4 bases and V 5 bases, and 13 bases lay outside the gene matches. From germline, CDR1 is SEHNR and CDR2 FQNEAQ (reference sequence). The CDR3 is made up of 18 amino acids. CDR3 DNA: TGTGCCAGCAGCCATAACAGGGGGCGGACTAGCGGGTACAATGAGCAGTTCTTC. Its translation is CASSHNRGRTSGYNEQFF.

The V call is TRBV27, the J call TRBJ1-6; D ambiguous. Germline V lookup: CDR1 MNHEY, CDR2 SMNVEV (reference sequence). The V and J ends lost 2 bases and 6 bases respectively, with 8 bases between them. This CDR3 is built from 14 residues. Here the CDR3 reads CASSLAARNSPLHF. In nucleotides, the CDR3 is TGTGCCAGCAGTTTAGCAGCTCGTAATTCACCCCTCCACTTT.

This clone came up a few times. V usage is TRBV6-5 and J usage is TRBJ2-2; the D gene is possibly TRBD2 (5 bases). V dropped 4 bases and J dropped 4 bases, with 7 bases sitting between them. Germline values: CDR1 MNHEY, CDR2 SVGAGI. The CDR3 spans 13 residues. DNA for the CDR3: TGTGCCAGCAGTTCGGAGGTCACCGGGGAGCTGTTTTTT. Amino acid sequence: CASSSEVTGELFF.

This clone appeared a single time. The genes are TRBV27 and TRBJ1-1, with 9 bases matching TRBD1. Germline assignment: CDR1 MNHEY and CDR2 SMNVEV (reference sequence). V shed 5 bases and J 6 bases; nucleotides not matched to a gene: 4. This CDR3 contains 13 residues. CDR3 region: CASSLTGGPEAFF. DNA for the CDR3: TGTGCCAGCAGTCTCACAGGGGGCCCTGAAGCTTTCTTT.

J is TRBJ1-2 and V is TRBV5-6; 7 nucleotides agree with TRBD1. Germline V gene lookup returns CDR1 SGHDT and CDR2 YYEEEE. This CDR3 comprises 17 residues. Unmatched junction bases numbered 18, after V lost 6 bases and J lost 4 bases. The CDR3 DNA follows: TGTGCCAGCATCCGGACCCGAGGGGGCGCGATTGGCTATGGCTACACCTTC. Translating gives CASIRTRGGAIGYGYTF.

This clone has just a few counts. V and J are TRBV19 and TRBJ1-5, with 7 positions matching TRBD1. V lost 10 bases to trimming and J lost 0 bases; unmatched junction nucleotides: 9. The CDR3 has 15 residues. CDR1 is LNHDA, CDR2 SQIVND, per germline (reference sequence). For the CDR3, the DNA is TGTGCCATCAGTAGTTCAGGGGGTAGCAATCAGCCCCAGCATTTT. Translation gives CAISSSGGSNQPQHF.

A few counts support this clone. The rearrangement joins TRBV28 to TRBJ2-1, with D perhaps matching TRBD2 (5 bases). V gave up 7 bases and J gave up 7 bases, with 23 bases separating them. There are 16 residues in the CDR3. CDR1 MDHEN and CDR2 SYDVKM come from the germline V gene. In DNA form, the CDR3 reads TGTGCCAGCACCCTCCGAGGGTATGGCCACAAAAATGAGCAGTTCTTC. It codes for CASTLRGYGHKNEQFF.

V gene TRBV4-1 combines with J gene TRBJ2-5; D possibly corresponds to TRBD1 (5 bases). CDR1 MGHRA and CDR2 YSYEKL come from the germline V gene. Trimming left V 3 bases short and J 7 bases short, with 9 bases between. The CDR3 has 12 residues. CDR3 sequence (DNA): TGCGCCAGCAGCCAGGCAAGGGGGACCCAGTACTTC. Encoded protein: CASSQARGTQYF.

This clone was counted only a few times. The genes are TRBV7-9 and TRBJ2-1, with 9 bases fitting TRBD2. This CDR3 comprises 12 residues. Germline CDR1 SEHNR, CDR2 FQNEAQ (reference sequence). The CDR3 loop is CAGGRASVQQFF. The DNA of the CDR3 is TGTGCTGGCGGGAGGGCCTCGGTTCAGCAGTTCTTC.

This chain links TRBV28 with TRBJ1-1; D is possibly TRBD1 (6 bases). Germline lookup yields CDR1 MDHEN and CDR2 SYDVKM. This CDR3 region has 12 residues. Between the trimmed V and J ends, which lost 5 bases and 7 bases, there was a span of 11 bases. The DNA of the CDR3 is TGTGCCAGCAGTAGAGGGGGGATTGAAGCTTTCTTT. This encodes CASSRGGIEAFF. The full variable domain, in which reference TRBV28 and TRBJ1-1 provide the parts outside the CDR3, is DVKVTQSSRYLVKRTGEKVFLECVQDMDHENMFWYRQDPGLGLRLIYFSYDVKMKEKGDIPEGYSVSREKKERFSLILESASTNQTSMYLCASSRGGIEAFFGQGTRLTVV.

The table lists this clone with a few counts. The V and J genes are TRBV3-1 (or the pseudogene TRBV3-2) and TRBJ2-2; tentatively, D is TRBD1 (6 bases). The CDR3 runs 15 residues. V lost 4 bases and J lost 6, with 15 bases in between. The germline CDR1 and CDR2 sequences are LGHDT and YNNKEL (reference sequence). The CDR3 loop is CASSPTGGPPGELFF. In DNA, the CDR3 is TGTGCCAGCAGCCCGACAGGAGGTCCCCCCGGGGAGCTGTTTTTT.

J is TRBJ1-5 and V is TRBV19, with D tentatively TRBD1 (6 bases). Per the germline V gene, CDR1 is LNHDA and CDR2 is SQIVND (reference sequence). There are 16 residues in the CDR3. V shed 3 bases and J shed 11 bases, with 23 bases lying between them. DNA of the CDR3: TGTGCCAGTAGTATTAAGCAAGGGGGGCCGCCGAAGTCCCAGCATTTT. This sequence encodes CASSIKQGGPPKSQHF.

This sequence joins TRBV19 and TRBJ1-1; possible D gene TRBD1, 5 bases. The CDR3 runs 16 residues. Per the germline V gene, CDR1 is LNHDA and CDR2 is SQIVND (reference sequence). Between the trimmed V and J ends, which lost 6 bases and 4 bases, there was a span of 21 bases. The CDR3 spells CASSSTQAGWSTEAFF. The CDR3 DNA is TGTGCCAGTAGCTCTACACAGGCGGGGTGGAGCACTGAAGCTTTCTTT.

The chain recombines TRBV5-1 with TRBJ1-2; TRBD1 might be the D (6 bases). Trimming shortened V by 0 bases and J by 2 bases, and 11 bases separated the two germline ends. This CDR3 has 15 amino acids. CDR1 is SGHRS, CDR2 YFSETQ, per germline. CDR3 DNA sequence: TGCGCCAGCAGCTTGGGCGGACAGCTAAACTATGGCTACACCTTC. Its translation: CASSLGGQLNYGYTF. Full variable domain (outside the CDR3, taken from reference TRBV5-1 and TRBJ1-2): KAGVTQTPRYLIKTRGQQVTLSCSPISGHRSVSWYQQTPGQGLQFLFEYFSETQRNKGNFPGRFSGRQFSNSRSEMNVSTLELGDSALYLCASSLGGQLNYGYTFGSGTRLTVV.

In nucleotides, the CDR3 is TGCGCCAGCAGCTTAGGGACAGAGGGAAACACCATATATTTT. Translated, it gives CASSLGTEGNTIYF. The chain has TRBV5-1 and TRBJ1-3; 7 bases map to TRBD1. The CDR3 totals 14 residues. V lost 2 bases to trimming and J lost 4 bases; unmatched junction nucleotides: 3. Germline V CDR1 and CDR2: SGHRS, YFSETQ.

This rearrangement joins TRBV20-1 to TRBJ2-3; D may be TRBD2 (5 bases). This CDR3 has 11 residues. The V gene's germline CDR1 is DFQATT and CDR2 SNEGSKA (reference sequence). V was clipped by 4 bases and J by 6 bases, with 8 bases between them. CDR3 in amino acids: CSAILADTQYF. In nucleotides, the CDR3 is TGCAGTGCTATTTTAGCGGATACGCAGTATTTT.

The chain uses TRBV6-2 or TRBV6-3 and TRBJ2-7; D gene ambiguous. The CDR3 is made up of 11 amino acids. Germline V gene sequence: CDR1 MNHEY, CDR2 SVGEGT. V lost 4 bases, J lost 2 bases, and 3 bases lay in between. The DNA for the CDR3 is TGTGCCAGCAGTTGGACCTACGAGCAGTACTTC. Its translation is CASSWTYEQYF.

J is TRBJ1-2 and V is TRBV23-1; 8 bases fit TRBD1. TRBV23-1 is labeled an ORF, and its function is uncertain. The CDR3 is made up of 15 amino acids. J was trimmed by 7 bases and V by 0 bases; bases with no gene match: 7. CDR3 sequence (DNA): TGCGCCAGCAGTCAATCCCCCGGGACAGGCCTTGGCTACACCTTC. It yields the protein CASSQSPGTGLGYTF.

The J gene is TRBJ2-1, the V gene TRBV11-2; 12 nucleotides line up with TRBD2. Germline V lookup: CDR1 SGHAT, CDR2 FQNNGV. The CDR3 runs 15 residues. V lost 1 base to trimming and J lost 8 bases; unmatched junction nucleotides: 3. The CDR3 DNA is TGTGCCAGCAGCTTAGCGACTAGCGGGAGAGATGAGCAGTTCTTC. This gives the protein CASSLATSGRDEQFF.

This chain joins TRBV12-3 or TRBV12-4 and TRBJ2-1, with D possibly matching TRBD1 (5 bases). V was pared by 7 bases and J by 6 bases, with 10 bases between. The CDR3 totals 12 residues. The CDR3 loop is CASTLGVNEQFF. CDR3 nucleotides: TGTGCCAGCACCTTAGGGGTCAATGAGCAGTTCTTC.

The gene calls are TRBV7-9 and TRBJ1-1; D ambiguous. CDR1 and CDR2 from the germline V gene are SEHNR and FQNEAQ (reference sequence). The V end lost 0 bases, the J end lost 3 bases, and 8 bases lay between the germline ends. The CDR3 contains 14 residues. CDR3 nucleotides: TGTGCCAGCAGCTTAGCAGGGCGGGACACTGAAGCTTTCTTT. Its translation is CASSLAGRDTEAFF.

This sequence joins TRBV7-3 and TRBJ2-1, with a weak D call TRBD1 (6 bases). Germline CDR1 and CDR2: SGHTA and FQGTGA. This CDR3 contains 12 residues. V lost 7 bases to trimming and J lost 9 bases, with 13 bases between them. The CDR3 region is CASNEQGGEQFF. The DNA of the CDR3 is TGTGCCAGCAACGAACAGGGTGGTGAGCAGTTCTTC.